This passage covers 2 T cell receptor beta chains from one sample sequenced in a study of T cells after yellow fever vaccination. MiXCR, run by TCRdb on the 5' RACE reads, gives a single entry per CDR3 protein. The sample lists 200,000 to 300,000 distinct CDR3 sequences, 6% to 7.5% seen once, with roughly 0.86% in the top ten. Material: CD4+ T cells sorted from PBMCs, obtained 15 days after the yellow fever booster vaccination. The receptors shown here come from a young man who received the YFV17D yellow fever vaccine.

The V and J genes are TRBV6-8 and TRBJ2-2, with D possibly being TRBD1 or TRBD2 (5 bases each). Germline CDR1 and CDR2: MNHGY and SAAAGT. This CDR3 has 15 amino acids. V lost 6 bases to trimming and J lost 6 bases, with 17 bases between them. The CDR3 DNA is TGTGCCAGCAGCACCTCGGGGCGCGCCCCCGGGGAGCTGTTTTTT. The encoded protein is CASSTSGRAPGELFF.

This clonotype was observed at least ten times. The chain has TRBV5-5 and TRBJ2-7; TRBD2 agrees at 13 bases. The CDR3 totals 16 residues. V shed 0 bases, J shed 3 bases, and the junction held 3 bases outside the gene matches. Germline assignment: CDR1 SGHKS and CDR2 YYEKEE (reference sequence). The CDR3 bases are TGTGCCAGCAGCTTGGGGACTAGCGGGAGATACTACGAGCAGTACTTC. Translating it yields CASSLGTSGRYYEQYF. The full variable domain, rest sourced from reference TRBV5-5 and TRBJ2-7, is DAGVTQSPTHLIKTRGQQVTLRCSPISGHKSVSWYQQVLGQGPQFIFQYYEKEERGRGNFPDRFSARQFPNYSSELNVNALLLGDSALYLCASSLGTSGRYYEQYFGPGTRLTVT.